This entry features one T cell receptor (beta chain) sequence. The sample holds a few counts of this clone. Which antigen it targets is not known. No clone much larger than this one lies a single base away; base qualities are absent. The sample's time point, from its label and the paper: baseline before oral tofacitinib. Lesional scalp punch biopsies and peripheral blood were obtained from alopecia areata patients. PBMCs were isolated by density centrifugation and stained for CD3, CD4 and CD8, after which CD4+ and CD8+ T cells were sorted on a FACSAria. Library preparation was by the immunoSEQ multiplex PCR assay. To provide template for TCR sequencing, every sample had RNA extracted and reverse transcribed into cDNA. SuperScript III was used to make first-strand cDNA, primed with a 2:1 mix of oligo-dT and random hexamers. Amplification bias was assessed with a synthetic immune receptor repertoire, and residual bias was removed computationally. Per the authors' processing: Raw reads were preprocessed for error removal, and CDR3 was defined according to IMGT conventions as running from the conserved cysteine to phenylalanine. To get clonality, Shannon entropy was normalized by log2 of the number of productive unique TCRs and the result was subtracted from 1. Scalp TCRbeta sequences were cross-referenced with sorted blood CD4 and CD8 repertoires so that the CD4 or CD8 identity of scalp clones could be inferred. TCRdb stores this immuneACCESS table with in-frame sequences only. Part of the clones is absent; in the studies checked, under half of the shortfall reflects unresolved V genes, and no reason is known for the rest. V, J and clone size are those of that table, while D and trimming were read from the DNA. The table for this sample lists about 120,000 clones; approximately 49% of them were counted only once. Together, the top ten hold approximately 19% of the sample.

This specimen belongs to a study of CD8+ T cells in alopecia areata listed by TCRdb under 2018. The study in broad terms: Treated patients were enrolled in an open-label pilot trial of oral tofacitinib, 5 to 10 mg twice daily, for moderate-to-severe alopecia areata. Scalp clonality was compared across normal scalp (n=4), patchy alopecia areata scalp (n=8), and alopecia totalis/universalis scalp (n=8). Biopsies were taken from tofacitinib-treated patients at baseline and at 4 and 24 weeks of treatment, and a later scalp biopsy was taken in several of the tofacitinib-treated patients. immunoSEQ multiplex PCR using 35 Vbeta forward primers and 13 Jbeta reverse primers was used to amplify TCRbeta CDR3 regions. Patients received tofacitinib for 6 to 18 months and were then followed off drug for 6 months to check for delayed response and recurrence. On the human side, TCRbeta sequencing was run on scalp tissue and on sorted CD4+ and CD8+ peripheral blood T cells from healthy controls and from alopecia areata patients with either patchy or totalis/universalis disease. High-throughput TCRbeta sequencing was used to examine T cell clonal expansion in alopecia areata in both the C3H/HeJ mouse model and human patients. RNA came from the PAXgene miRNA kit for fixed scalp, the miRNeasy kit for PBMCs, and the RNeasy kit for mouse skin.

Summary of the overall study and its limitations: Shared TCR sequences between patients were less evident than in mice, which may be partly attributable to HLA diversity in the patient population. Resident alphabeta T cells in normal human skin are also sequenced, complicating scalp TCR repertoire analysis, unlike mouse skin dominated by gammadelta T cells. Compared with normal scalp, lesional scalp had higher clonality and more expanded CD8+ clones, particularly in alopecia totalis/universalis, a pattern that suggests antigenic drive.

CDR1 and CDR2, per the germline V gene, are SNHLY and FYNNEI. From its cysteine to its phenylalanine, the CDR3 spans 15 amino acids. Of all the DNA, just the CDR3 is kept, 45 bases in frame from base 1. Trimming takes 7 bases from V and 8 bases from J, and the germline ends sit 23 bases apart. Recombination connected TRBV2 to TRBJ1-2; the D gene is perhaps TRBD1, on 5 matching bases. Material: CD8+ T cells sorted from blood, obtained at week 0. The receptor comes from a human donor with alopecia areata. The base sequence is TGTGCCAGCATCAACTCAAGGGACGGACTTCCAGGCTACACCTTC. This sequence encodes CASINSRDGLPGYTF. Outside the CDR3, residues come from the reference TRBV2 and TRBJ1-2 proteins, so the full variable domain is: EPEVTQTPSHQVTQMGQEVILRCVPISNHLYFYWYRQILGQKVEFLVSFYNNEISEKSEIFDDQFSVERPDGSNFTLKIRSTKLEDSAMYFCASINSRDGLPGYTFGSGTRLTVV.